Following are 29 T cell receptor beta chains from one sample sequenced in a study of OX40 agonist ivuxolimab in advanced cancers. Measured with immunoSEQ multiplex PCR; TCRdb has only the in-frame clones, and not every one. Of under 95,000 clones listed, 70% to 90% are singletons. Sample: CD4+ or CD8+ T cells sorted from blood, taken in a trial of the OX40 agonist ivuxolimab. The receptors originated from an adult with an advanced solid tumor such as melanoma, head and neck, liver or kidney cancer.

A single count supports this clone. The chain has TRBV6-5 and TRBJ1-5; D is unclear. Looked up from germline, CDR1 is MNHEY and CDR2 is SVGAGI. The CDR3 consists of 16 residues. Between the trimmed V and J ends, which lost 2 bases and 1 base, there was a span of 12 bases. The chain's CDR3 is CASSYAGVGSNQPQHF. The CDR3 DNA sequence: TGTGCCAGCAGTTACGCCGGGGTGGGGAGCAATCAGCCCCAGCATTTT.

The rearrangement uses TRBV2 and TRBJ2-1; a possible D gene is TRBD2 (6 bases). The germline gives CDR1 SNHLY, CDR2 FYNNEI. V was clipped by 4 bases and J by 2 bases, with 12 bases between them. The CDR3 sequence is 15 residues long. The CDR3 here is CASSGGRTTYNEQFF. The CDR3 DNA reads TGTGCCAGCAGTGGAGGCAGGACTACCTACAATGAGCAGTTCTTC.

The chain carries TRBV19 and TRBJ2-2; D remains ambiguous. CDR1 and CDR2 from the germline V gene are LNHDA and SQIVND (reference sequence). The CDR3 runs to 14 residues. The V gene lost 5 bases and the J gene lost 4 bases, with 11 bases spanning the gap. The CDR3 region is CASSFGVGTGELFF. The DNA of the CDR3 is TGTGCCAGTAGTTTTGGCGTGGGCACCGGGGAGCTGTTTTTT. Complete variable domain (other parts from reference TRBV19 and TRBJ2-2): DGGITQSPKYLFRKEGQNVTLSCEQNLNHDAMYWYRQDPGQGLRLIYYSQIVNDFQKGDIAEGYSVSREKKESFPLTVTSAQKNPTAFYLCASSFGVGTGELFFGEGSRLTVL.

The chain recombines TRBV5-5 with TRBJ2-7; weak D call: TRBD1 (6 bases). The CDR3 consists of 13 residues. The V and J ends lost 2 bases and 3 bases respectively, with 9 bases between them. Germline values: CDR1 SGHKS, CDR2 YYEKEE (reference sequence). CDR3 nucleotides: TGTGCCAGCAGCTTAGGACAGAACTACGAGCAGTACTTC. Amino acid sequence: CASSLGQNYEQYF.

The chain joins TRBV2 to TRBJ1-5; no reliable D call. The CDR3 consists of 13 residues. From germline, CDR1 is SNHLY and CDR2 FYNNEI. V dropped 5 bases and J dropped 4 bases, with 9 bases sitting between them. The CDR3 coding sequence is TGTGCCAGCAGTCAGGACGGGAATCAGCCCCAGCATTTT. This gives the protein CASSQDGNQPQHF.

The chain employs TRBV5-4 and TRBJ2-2; 8 nucleotides line up with TRBD2. The CDR3 is made up of 15 amino acids. Germline V gives CDR1 SGHNT, CDR2 YYREEE (reference sequence). V lost 0 bases and J lost 7; bases outside the gene matches: 5. DNA of the CDR3: TGTGCCAGCAGCTTGGTAGTAGCGGGAAACGGGGAGCTGTTTTTT. This sequence encodes CASSLVVAGNGELFF.

V gene TRBV5-4 combines with J gene TRBJ2-2, with D maybe TRBD1 (5 bases). Trimming removed 2 bases from V and 6 bases from J, with 11 bases in between. CDR3 length: 14 amino acids. CDR1 is SGHNT and CDR2 is YYREEE in the germline V gene (reference sequence). CDR3 loop: CASSFDSGPGELFF. The CDR3 region has the DNA TGTGCCAGCAGCTTTGATTCAGGGCCCGGGGAGCTGTTTTTT. Based on the CDR3 plus reference TRBV5-4 and TRBJ2-2, the full variable domain is ETGVTQSPTHLIKTRGQQVTLRCSSQSGHNTVSWYQQALGQGPQFIFQYYREEENGRGNFPPRFSGLQFPNYSSELNVNALELDDSALYLCASSFDSGPGELFFGEGSRLTVL.

DNA for the CDR3: TGTGCCAGCAAAGAAGCAGGGGGCCTATCCGAGCAGTACTTC. Protein sequence: CASKEAGGLSEQYF. The chain has TRBV6-5 and TRBJ2-7; 8 positions agree with TRBD1. Germline V gene sequence: CDR1 MNHEY, CDR2 SVGAGI. J lost 6 bases, V lost 7 bases, and 11 bases had no gene match. The CDR3 extends over 14 amino acids.

This chain links TRBV19 with TRBJ2-7; the match to TRBD1 covers 7 bases. Trimming at V came to 9 bases and at J to 7 bases, leaving 18 bases not matched to a gene. CDR3 size: 15 residues. Germline-derived CDR1 and CDR2 are LNHDA and SQIVND (reference sequence). CDR3 in DNA: TGTGCCAGGGACGGGCCGACAGGGATGAGTGAGGAGCAGTACTTC. It codes for CARDGPTGMSEEQYF.

The chain links TRBV4-2 to TRBJ2-5; the match to TRBD2 covers 9 bases. Germline V CDR1 and CDR2: LGHNA, YNFKEQ. V shed 1 base and J 5 bases; nucleotides not matched to a gene: 5. The CDR3 runs 15 residues. As DNA, the CDR3 is TGTGCCAGCAGCCAAGGTGGCGGGAGGGGCGAGACCCAGTACTTC. This encodes CASSQGGGRGETQYF.

The chain links TRBV5-1 to TRBJ2-1; D is perhaps TRBD1 (5 bases). The CDR3 extends over 15 amino acids. Germline V lookup: CDR1 SGHRS, CDR2 YFSETQ. V was shortened by 4 bases and J by 0 bases, with 11 bases between the two germline ends. The CDR3 DNA sequence: TGCGCCAGCAGCCCAAGACAGAGCTCCTACAATGAGCAGTTCTTC. This gives the protein CASSPRQSSYNEQFF.

The CDR3 DNA follows: TGTGCCAGCAGCAAAGGAGGACTTACCGGGGGCACTGAAGCTTTCTTT. Protein sequence: CASSKGGLTGGTEAFF. The chain links TRBV11-1 to TRBJ1-1; weak D call: TRBD1 (5 bases). The CDR3 consists of 16 residues. Germline V CDR1 and CDR2: SGHAT, FQDESV (reference sequence). V was pared by 5 bases and J by 4 bases, with 20 bases between.

The chain joins TRBV6-5 to TRBJ2-1; D is ambiguous. Germline loops: CDR1 MNHEY, CDR2 SVGAGI. This CDR3 is 11 amino acids long. V was shortened by 6 bases and J by 5 bases, with 5 bases between the two germline ends. CDR3 residues: CASRLNNEQFF. CDR3 in DNA: TGTGCCAGCAGACTTAACAATGAGCAGTTCTTC.

The chain employs TRBV2 and TRBJ2-5; tentative D call: TRBD1 (6 bases). The CDR3 loop spans 14 amino acids. Germline-derived CDR1 and CDR2 are SNHLY and FYNNEI. V was shortened by 7 bases and J by 2 bases, with 14 bases between the two germline ends. CDR3 DNA sequence: TGTGCCAGCAAATTATCAGGACAGCAAGAGACCCAGTACTTC. Translation: CASKLSGQQETQYF.

The gene calls are TRBV6-5 and TRBJ1-5, with D maybe TRBD1 (5 bases). The CDR3 runs to 13 residues. Germline V gives CDR1 MNHEY, CDR2 SVGAGI. V shed 5 bases and J shed 6 bases, with 11 bases lying between them. This chain's CDR3 is CASSGARGQPQHF. Written as DNA, the CDR3 is TGTGCCAGCAGTGGGGCGCGTGGTCAGCCCCAGCATTTT.

The rearrangement links TRBV29-1 to TRBJ2-5, with D perhaps TRBD1 (5 bases). This CDR3 has 13 amino acids. V gave up 4 bases and J gave up 6 bases, with 15 bases separating them. Germline values: CDR1 SQVTM, CDR2 ANQGSEA. The CDR3 DNA is TGCAGCGTTGTCTTCCAGGGCGGACAGACCCAGTACTTC. Amino acid sequence: CSVVFQGGQTQYF.

The V and J genes are TRBV5-1 and TRBJ2-5, with TRBD2 matching 11 bases. This CDR3 contains 18 residues. Trimming cost V 3 bases and J 5 bases; bases outside gene matches: 15. Germline V gene sequence: CDR1 SGHRS, CDR2 YFSETQ. This CDR3 reads CASSSGTSGNLQGETQYF. CDR3 sequence (DNA): TGCGCCAGCAGCTCCGGGACTAGCGGAAATCTCCAGGGTGAGACCCAGTACTTC.

A few counts support this clone. The rearrangement links TRBV6-5 to TRBJ1-5; D perhaps matches TRBD1 (5 bases). The CDR3 extends over 15 amino acids. Germline CDR1 reads MNHEY; CDR2 reads SVGAGI. V lost 7 bases and J lost 4, with 17 bases in between. The DNA of the CDR3 is TGTGCCAGCACTCCGGGCCCGAGGGGTAATCAGCCCCAGCATTTT. This gives the protein CASTPGPRGNQPQHF.

Comment on this clone: This same CDR3 is encoded by further DNA sequences in the sample. The chain links TRBV28 to TRBJ2-3; D may be TRBD2 (6 bases). CDR1 is MDHEN and CDR2 is SYDVKM in the germline V gene. This CDR3 has 14 amino acids. V lost 6 bases and J 3 bases, leaving 13 bases between the germline ends. This CDR3 is CASSLMGGTDTQYF. The CDR3 DNA reads as TGTGCCAGCAGCTTGATGGGAGGAACAGATACGCAGTATTTT.

This chain uses TRBV18 with TRBJ2-1, with D unclear. Per the germline V gene, CDR1 is KGHSH and CDR2 is LQKENI. Between the trimmed V and J ends, which lost 6 bases and 5 bases, there was a span of 5 bases. The CDR3 has 11 residues. The chain's CDR3 is CASSANNEQFF. The CDR3 nucleotides read TGTGCCAGCTCCGCCAACAATGAGCAGTTCTTC.

This chain joins TRBV7-6 and TRBJ2-5; no clear D. Germline CDR1 SGHVS, CDR2 FNYEAQ. V was shortened by 1 base and J by 2 bases, with 2 bases between the two germline ends. The CDR3 spans 12 residues. CDR3 DNA sequence: TGTGCCAGCAGCTTAGGTCAAGAGACCCAGTACTTC. Protein product: CASSLGQETQYF.

The J gene is TRBJ1-1, the V gene TRBV11-3, with D unresolved. Trimming shortened V by 1 base and J by 1 base, and 10 bases separated the two germline ends. The germline V gene has CDR1 SGHNT and CDR2 YENEEA. The CDR3 contains 15 residues. CDR3 region: CASSLGPDGNTEAFF. CDR3 nucleotide sequence: TGTGCCAGCAGCTTAGGGCCCGACGGGAACACTGAAGCTTTCTTT.

This sequence joins TRBV4-1 and TRBJ2-5; no clear D gene. This CDR3 has 18 amino acids. V was trimmed by 1 base and J by 2 bases, leaving 20 bases between them. Looked up from germline, CDR1 is MGHRA and CDR2 is YSYEKL. The CDR3, as DNA: TGCGCCAGCAGCCAAGGGGCATTTGGCACCGGTGGGCAAGAGACCCAGTACTTC. It specifies CASSQGAFGTGGQETQYF.

This clone was seen a handful of times. This chain's CDR3 is CASSPGGYYGYTF. DNA of the CDR3: TGCGCCAGCAGCCCGGGGGGGTACTATGGCTACACCTTC. V usage is TRBV5-1 and J usage is TRBJ1-2, with a possible D match to TRBD1 (5 bases). With 4 bases removed from V and 3 bases from J, the gap between germline ends came to 10 bases. The CDR3 totals 13 residues. Germline loops: CDR1 SGHRS, CDR2 YFSETQ.

V and J are TRBV4-1 and TRBJ2-2; 8 bases agree with TRBD2. Looked up from germline, CDR1 is MGHRA and CDR2 is YSYEKL. The CDR3 is 15 amino acids. V was pared by 8 bases and J by 5 bases, with 10 bases of the junction left unmatched. CDR3 sequence (DNA): TGCGCCAGCCGATCGGGGGGGGCGCTGACCGGGGAGCTGTTTTTT. Translated: CASRSGGALTGELFF.

The gene calls are TRBV2 and TRBJ1-2; D uncertain. Trimming left V 2 bases short and J 4 bases short, with 8 bases between. This CDR3 has 13 amino acids. In germline, CDR1 is SNHLY, CDR2 FYNNEI. CDR3 sequence (DNA): TGTGCCAGCAGTGAATCGGCGGTCTATGGCTACACCTTC. Translating gives CASSESAVYGYTF.

The table lists this clone with a count of one. The rearrangement uses TRBV13 and TRBJ1-4, with D perhaps TRBD1 (6 bases). Germline V gene sequence: CDR1 PRHDT, CDR2 FYEKMQ (reference sequence). V shed 5 bases and J shed 6 bases, with 13 bases lying between them. CDR3 length equals 14 residues. CDR3 sequence: CASSPGTSDEKLFF. The DNA for the CDR3 is TGTGCCAGCAGCCCCGGGACATCGGATGAAAAACTGTTTTTT.

This clone was picked up many times. Additional DNA sequences in this sample encode the identical CDR3. The chain couples TRBV19 to TRBJ2-1, with D unclear. This CDR3 has 13 residues. Germline assignment: CDR1 LNHDA and CDR2 SQIVND (reference sequence). V dropped 6 bases and J dropped 3 bases, with 9 bases sitting between them. The CDR3 region is CASSADFYNEQFF. CDR3 bases: TGTGCCAGTAGCGCAGACTTCTACAATGAGCAGTTCTTC.

This chain links TRBV19 with TRBJ2-6; no definite D call. The germline V and J ends were trimmed by 1 base and 2 bases, with 6 bases remaining between them. There are 15 residues in the CDR3. Looked up from germline, CDR1 is LNHDA and CDR2 is SQIVND (reference sequence). CDR3 amino acids: CASSIGNAGANVLTF. Written as DNA, the CDR3 is TGTGCCAGTAGTATAGGGAACGCTGGGGCCAACGTCCTGACTTTC.